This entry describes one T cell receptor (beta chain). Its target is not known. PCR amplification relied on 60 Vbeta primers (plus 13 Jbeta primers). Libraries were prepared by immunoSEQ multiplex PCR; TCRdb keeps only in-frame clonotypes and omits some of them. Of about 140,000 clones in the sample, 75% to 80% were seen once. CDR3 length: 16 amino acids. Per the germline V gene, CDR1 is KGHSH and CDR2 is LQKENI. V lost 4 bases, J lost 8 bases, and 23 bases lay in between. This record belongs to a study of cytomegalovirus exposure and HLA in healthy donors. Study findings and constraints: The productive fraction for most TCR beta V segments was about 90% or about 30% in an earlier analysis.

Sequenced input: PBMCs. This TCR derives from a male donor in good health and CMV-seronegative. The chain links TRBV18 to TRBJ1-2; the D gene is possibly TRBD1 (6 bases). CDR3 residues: CASSRNPTGNRGGYTF. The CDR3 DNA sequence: TGTGCCAGCTCACGAAATCCGACAGGAAATCGGGGCGGCTACACCTTC.